Presented here are 4 T cell receptor beta chains from one specimen sequenced in a study of Tregs in tolerant kidney transplant recipients. Sequenced by immunoSEQ multiplex PCR; TCRdb stores in-frame clones only, minus some. The sample totals 30,000 or so clones. Sequencing used CD8+ T cells from blood, obtained before the transplant. The receptors here all came from a human donor who received a combined kidney and bone marrow transplant.

About this clone: The CDR3 is cut off 3 residues early in the read; its end comes from the germline J gene. The chain joins TRBV18 to TRBJ2-1, with D possibly matching TRBD2 (5 bases). Germline V gene lookup returns CDR1 KGHSH and CDR2 LQKENI. CDR3 size: 15 residues. V was clipped by 11 bases and J by 5 bases, with 22 bases between them. CDR3 sequence reads: CAATIGRGEDNEQFF. The DNA read from the CDR3 is TGTGCCGCCACGATCGGACGGGGAGAGGACAATGAG.

To note about this clone: The read ends 3 residues before the CDR3 terminus; that terminus is restored from the germline J gene. The chain couples TRBV13 to TRBJ2-1; 7 bases are a match to TRBD2. Germline V gene sequence: CDR1 PRHDT, CDR2 FYEKMQ (reference sequence). The CDR3 consists of 15 residues. Trimming cost V 5 bases and J 4 bases; bases outside gene matches: 8. CDR3 loop: CASSPRGVGYNEQFF. The part of the CDR3 DNA that was read is TGTGCCAGCAGCCCCCGGGGGGTGGGGTACAATGAG.

As concerns this clone: The DNA ends 3 residues before the CDR3 does, and the rest of the CDR3 is filled in from the germline J gene. This chain joins TRBV2 and TRBJ2-6; 9 positions match TRBD1. Germline values: CDR1 SNHLY, CDR2 FYNNEI. The J segment lost 3 bases and the V segment lost 6 bases, leaving 3 bases of the junction unmatched. The CDR3 loop spans 15 amino acids. The CDR3 reads CASSGQGFGANVLTF. CDR3 DNA (partial): TGTGCCAGCAGCGGACAGGGGTTTGGGGCCAACGTC.

Concerning this clone itself: The CDR3 end is not reached by the read, which stops 3 residues before it; the germline J gene fills it in. The rearrangement links TRBV7-9 to TRBJ2-7; the D gene is possibly TRBD2 (6 bases). Between the trimmed V and J ends, which lost 4 bases and 3 bases, there was a span of 10 bases. CDR1 and CDR2 from the germline V gene are SEHNR and FQNEAQ (reference sequence). The CDR3 totals 13 residues. CDR3 bases read: TGTGCCAGCAGCTCGGGACTCCGCTACGAG. Translated, it gives CASSSGLRYE. Given in full, the CDR3 is CASSSGLRYEQYF.